These 6 T cell receptor beta chains originate from one sample sequenced in a study of regulatory T cells in long-lasting Graves disease. Time point reported: persistent/refractory GD, antithyroid drugs over 5 years with positive TRAb. Preparation of the TCR library used RNA extracted from PBMCs. Construction of the TCR beta libraries employed iRepertoire HTBI primers in conjunction with Arm-PCR of CDR3 regions. TCRdb ran MiXCR on the multiplex PCR reads and lists one entry per CDR3 protein. The sample holds about 470,000 distinct CDR3 sequences, roughly a fifth seen once. The sequenced sample was peripheral blood mononuclear cells (PBMCs), obtained when the disease was refractory, from a patient treated with antithyroid drugs. These receptors all come from a female donor with Graves disease.

This clonotype was detected ten times or more. V usage is TRBV6-1 and J usage is TRBJ1-5, with D tentatively TRBD1 (5 bases). Trimming took off 6 bases at V and 1 base at J, with 7 bases between the two ends. The V gene's germline CDR1 is MNHNS and CDR2 SASEGT. The CDR3 is made up of 13 amino acids. In DNA, the CDR3 is TGTGCCAGCAGGAGGGACAGCAATCAGCCCCAGCATTTT. Protein product: CASRRDSNQPQHF.

This clonotype has at least ten counts. The V call is TRBV6-2 or TRBV6-3, the J call TRBJ1-1, with D possibly TRBD1 on 5 matching bases. The CDR3 has 18 residues. The V end lost 2 bases, the J end lost 2 bases, and 21 bases lay between the germline ends. The germline V gene has CDR1 MNHEY and CDR2 SVGEGT. CDR3 loop: CASSYALNEGLLNTEAFF. The CDR3 nucleotides read TGTGCCAGCAGTTACGCCCTTAACGAGGGGTTGCTAAACACTGAAGCTTTCTTT.

Ten or more counts support this clonotype. This chain connects TRBV7-9 to TRBJ2-7; 7 bases map to TRBD1. CDR1 is SEHNR, CDR2 FQNEAQ, per germline (reference sequence). Germline trimming cut 3 bases from V and 5 bases from J; bases unmatched to any gene: 4. The CDR3 contains 13 residues. CDR3 sequence reads: CASSFGQGDEQYF. In DNA, the CDR3 is TGTGCCAGCAGCTTCGGCCAGGGGGACGAGCAGTACTTC.

This rearrangement joins TRBV7-2 to TRBJ2-7; possibly TRBD1 or TRBD2 for D (5 bases each). V lost 4 bases to trimming and J lost 2 bases, with 15 bases between them. The CDR3 extends over 15 amino acids. The germline V gene has CDR1 SGHTA and CDR2 FQGNSA. CDR3 DNA sequence: TGTGCCAGCAGCTCCCCCGGGGACGGGACCTACGAGCAGTACTTC. It specifies CASSSPGDGTYEQYF.

This clonotype was observed many times. The genes are TRBV19 and TRBJ2-7, with D perhaps TRBD1 or TRBD2 (6 bases each). Germline assignment: CDR1 LNHDA and CDR2 SQIVND (reference sequence). The CDR3 runs 13 residues. Trimming shortened V by 5 bases and J by 3 bases, and 11 bases separated the two germline ends. CDR3 protein: CASSVQGGYEQYF. The CDR3 nucleotides are TGTGCCAGTAGTGTACAGGGAGGCTACGAGCAGTACTTC.

A note on this clonotype: The junction differs from germline at one of its ends, possibly a read error. The chain uses TRBV12-3 or TRBV12-4 and TRBJ2-3, with 9 bases fitting TRBD2. The CDR3 contains 15 residues. The CDR3 nucleotides read TGTACCAGCAGCGTAGACAATAGCGGGGGAGATACGCAGTATTTT. Amino acid sequence: CTSSVDNSGGDTQYF.